This T cell receptor beta chain was profiled in a study of cytomegalovirus exposure and HLA in healthy donors. Findings of the study overall: In vitro testing confirmed three CMV-associated chains as specific for CMV antigens. When analyzed later, a missense DCLRE1C variant was found to be linked to TCR beta V- and J-gene trimming. Presence/absence analyses took donor sequencing depth as roughly uniform.

Researchers ran the PCR with 60 Vbeta and 13 Jbeta primers. Here immunoSEQ multiplex PCR was the method, and the copy in TCRdb shows in-frame clones only, minus some. The sample yields 120,000 to 150,000 clones, roughly 80% seen once. CDR1 and CDR2 (germline): LNHDA, SQIVND (reference sequence). This CDR3 contains 16 residues. The ends were cut back, 1 base at V and 2 bases at J, with 15 bases in the middle. Notes on this clone: Its antigen is not known.

This rearrangement joins TRBV19 to TRBJ2-7; perhaps TRBD2 as D (7 bases). The sequenced sample consisted of PBMCs. The clonotype was recovered from a young woman in good health and CMV-seronegative. Here the CDR3 reads CASSIGRGAQPYEQYF. CDR3 DNA sequence: TGTGCCAGTAGTATAGGTCGGGGGGCACAGCCCTACGAGCAGTACTTC.